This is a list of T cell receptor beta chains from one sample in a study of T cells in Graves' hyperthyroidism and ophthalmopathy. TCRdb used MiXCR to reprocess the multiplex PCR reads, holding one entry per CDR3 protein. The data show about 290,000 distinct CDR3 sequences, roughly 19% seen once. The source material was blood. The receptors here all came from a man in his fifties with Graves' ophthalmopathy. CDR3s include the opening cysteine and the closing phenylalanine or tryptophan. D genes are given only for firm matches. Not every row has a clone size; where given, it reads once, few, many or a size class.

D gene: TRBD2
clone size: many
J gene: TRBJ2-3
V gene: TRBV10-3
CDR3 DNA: TGTGCCATTGCGCCCCCAGGAGCGGGAGGGAGCACAGATACGCAGTATTTT
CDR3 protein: CAIAPPGAGGSTDTQYF

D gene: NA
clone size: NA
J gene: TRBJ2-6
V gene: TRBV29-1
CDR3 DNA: TGCAGCGTCTACAGAGACTCTGGGGCCAACGTCCTGACTTTC
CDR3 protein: CSVYRDSGANVLTF

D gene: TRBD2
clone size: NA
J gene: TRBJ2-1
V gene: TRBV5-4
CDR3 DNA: TGTGCCAGCAGCTTGGCCTCGGGGGCGGGAGGAAGCAATGAGCAGTTCTTC
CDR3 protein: CASSLASGAGGSNEQFF

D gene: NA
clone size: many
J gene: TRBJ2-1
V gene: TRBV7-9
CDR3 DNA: TGTGCCAGCAGCACCTACCTCAGCGGGCTAACCAATGAGCAGTTCTTC
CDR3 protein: CASSTYLSGLTNEQFF

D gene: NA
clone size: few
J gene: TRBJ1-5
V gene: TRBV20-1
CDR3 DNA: TGCAGTGCTAGAGAGGCAGGGCAGGGCAATCAGCCCCAGCATTTT
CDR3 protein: CSAREAGQGNQPQHF

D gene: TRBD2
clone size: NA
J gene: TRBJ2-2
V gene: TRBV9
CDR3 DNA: TGTGCCAGCAGCGTACTAGCGGGGGTCACCGGGGAGCTGTTTTTT
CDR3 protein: CASSVLAGVTGELFF

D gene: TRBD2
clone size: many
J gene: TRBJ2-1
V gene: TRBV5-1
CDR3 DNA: TGCGCCAGCAGCTCAGGACTAGCGGCTTACAATGAGCAGTTCTTC
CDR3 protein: CASSSGLAAYNEQFF

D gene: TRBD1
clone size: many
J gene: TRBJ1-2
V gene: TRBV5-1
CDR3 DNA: TGCGCCAGCAGCCCGGGACAGCGTGGCTACACCTTC
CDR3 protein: CASSPGQRGYTF

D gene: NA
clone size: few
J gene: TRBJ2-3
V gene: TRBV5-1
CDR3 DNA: TGCGCCAGCAGCTTGGCCGGCAGGGGATCCACAGATACGCAGTATTTT
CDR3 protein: CASSLAGRGSTDTQYF

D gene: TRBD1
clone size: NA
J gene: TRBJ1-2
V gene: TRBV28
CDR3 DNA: TGTGCCAGCTTCACGGCCCGGGACAGATCATATGGCTACACCTTC
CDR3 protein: CASFTARDRSYGYTF

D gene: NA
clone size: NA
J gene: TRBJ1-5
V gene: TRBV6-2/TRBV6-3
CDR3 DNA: TGTGCCAGCAGTTACGGCGTGTTGATCGTGGGGGATCAGCCCCAGCATTTT
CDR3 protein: CASSYGVLIVGDQPQHF

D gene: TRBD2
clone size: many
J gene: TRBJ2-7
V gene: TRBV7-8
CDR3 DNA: TGTGCCAGCAGCCATCGAAGGACTAGCGAGAGGGAGCAGTACTTC
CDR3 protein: CASSHRRTSEREQYF

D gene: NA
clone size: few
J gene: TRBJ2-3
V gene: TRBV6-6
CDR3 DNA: TGTGCCAGCAGTTACACGGGCCCCACAGATACGCAGTATTTT
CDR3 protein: CASSYTGPTDTQYF

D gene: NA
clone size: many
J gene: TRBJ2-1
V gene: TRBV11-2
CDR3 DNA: TGTGCCAGCAGCACCACGCCCAATGAGCAGTTCTTC
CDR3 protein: CASSTTPNEQFF

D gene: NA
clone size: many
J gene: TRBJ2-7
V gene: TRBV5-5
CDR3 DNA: TGTGCCAGCAGTGGTGGGCTGGGAAGGCACGAGCAGTACTTC
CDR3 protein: CASSGGLGRHEQYF

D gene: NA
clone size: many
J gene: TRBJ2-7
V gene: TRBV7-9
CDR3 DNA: TGTGCCAGCAGCTTGAGTCTCATGGACGAGCAGTACTTC
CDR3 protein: CASSLSLMDEQYF

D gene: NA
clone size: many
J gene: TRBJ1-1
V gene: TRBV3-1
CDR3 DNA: TGTGCCAGCAGCCCGGCCGTACGAAACAGTGCTGAAGCTTTCTTT
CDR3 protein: CASSPAVRNSAEAFF

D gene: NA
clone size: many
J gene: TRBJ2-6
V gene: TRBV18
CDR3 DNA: TGTGCCAGCTCACCACGGGCCAGCTCCACCTCTGGGGCCAACGTCCTGACTTTC
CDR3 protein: CASSPRASSTSGANVLTF

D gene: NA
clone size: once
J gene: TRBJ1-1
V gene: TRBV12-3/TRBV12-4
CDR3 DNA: TGTGCCAGCAGTTTTCTTAGGGGGTTGGCTTTCTTT
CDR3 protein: CASSFLRGLAFF

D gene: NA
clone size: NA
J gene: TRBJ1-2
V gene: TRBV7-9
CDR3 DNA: TGTGCTACACAGCTCTCAGACTATGGCTACACCTTC
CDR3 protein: CATQLSDYGYTF

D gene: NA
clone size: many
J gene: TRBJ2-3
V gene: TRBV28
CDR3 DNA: TGTGCCAGCAGTTCCGCCAACCGCCGCACAGATACGCAGTATTTT
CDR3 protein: CASSSANRRTDTQYF

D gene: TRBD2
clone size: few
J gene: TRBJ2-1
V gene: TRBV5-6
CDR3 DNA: TGTGCCAGCAGCCCAAGAGCGGGGGTTCAAGAGACCCAGTTCTTC
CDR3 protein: CASSPRAGVQETQFF

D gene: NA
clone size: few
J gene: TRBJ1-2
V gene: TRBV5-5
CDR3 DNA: TGTGCCAGCAGCTTGGAGGCCTCAGGGAACCTCTACACCTTC
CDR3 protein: CASSLEASGNLYTF

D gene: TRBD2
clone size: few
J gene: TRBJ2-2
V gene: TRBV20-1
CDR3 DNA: TGCAGTGCTAGCGGAACTAGCGGCACCGGGGAGCTGTTTTTT
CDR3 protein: CSASGTSGTGELFF

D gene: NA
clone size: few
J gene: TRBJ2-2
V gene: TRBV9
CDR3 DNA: TGTGCCAGTGGTCAGGGGACCGGGGAGCTGTTTTTT
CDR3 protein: CASGQGTGELFF

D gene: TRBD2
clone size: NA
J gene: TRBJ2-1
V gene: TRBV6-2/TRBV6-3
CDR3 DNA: TGTGCCAGCAGTCCCAGACTAGCGGGAGGGCCCGAGCAGTTCTTC
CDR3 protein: CASSPRLAGGPEQFF

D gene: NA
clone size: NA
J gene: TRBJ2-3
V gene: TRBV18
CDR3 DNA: TGTGCCAGCTCACCCTGGGAGCGGGCTGGAGATACGCAGTATTTT
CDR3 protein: CASSPWERAGDTQYF

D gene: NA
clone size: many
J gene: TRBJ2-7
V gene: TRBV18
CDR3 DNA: TGTGCCAGCTCACCAACCGCCTCCTACGAGCAGTACTTC
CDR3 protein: CASSPTASYEQYF

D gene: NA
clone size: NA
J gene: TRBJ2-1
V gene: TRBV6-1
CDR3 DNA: TGTGCCAGCAGGGCCCCTAACAGGGATGAGCAGTTCTTC
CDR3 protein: CASRAPNRDEQFF

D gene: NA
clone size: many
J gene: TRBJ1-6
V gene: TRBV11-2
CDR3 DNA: TGTGCCAGCAGCTCCGGGGCCTTGAGCTCCTATAATTCACCCCTCCACTTT
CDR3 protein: CASSSGALSSYNSPLHF

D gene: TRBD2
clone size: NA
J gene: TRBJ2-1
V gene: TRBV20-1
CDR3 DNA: TGCAGTGCTCATCCCACGGGAGGGTCCTACAATGAGCAGTTCTTC
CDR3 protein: CSAHPTGGSYNEQFF

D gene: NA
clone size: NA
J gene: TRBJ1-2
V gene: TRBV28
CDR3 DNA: TGTGCCAGCAGTTTAAATCGTCAGCAGCCTAACTATGGCCACACCTTC
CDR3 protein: CASSLNRQQPNYGHTF

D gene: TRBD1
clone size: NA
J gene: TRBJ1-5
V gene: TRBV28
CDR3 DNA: TGTGCCAGCAGTATCCCCGGGACAGGGGTATCCCAGCCCCAGCATTTT
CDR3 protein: CASSIPGTGVSQPQHF

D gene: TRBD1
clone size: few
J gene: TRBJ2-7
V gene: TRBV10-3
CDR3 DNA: TGTGCCATCAGTGACCCGGACAGGGGGCACTACGAGCAGTACTTC
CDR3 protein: CAISDPDRGHYEQYF

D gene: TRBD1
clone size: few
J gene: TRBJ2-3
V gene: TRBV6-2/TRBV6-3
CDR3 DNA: TGTGCCAGCACTCAGACACAGGGGGCTTATAATACGCAGTATTTT
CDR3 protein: CASTQTQGAYNTQYF

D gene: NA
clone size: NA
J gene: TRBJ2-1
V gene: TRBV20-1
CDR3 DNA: TGCAGTGCTAGAGAGGAACCTTTTGGGGAGCAGTTCTTC
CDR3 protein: CSAREEPFGEQFF

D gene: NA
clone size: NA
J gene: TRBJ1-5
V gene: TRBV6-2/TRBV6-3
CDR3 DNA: TGTGCCAGCAACGGAGGATCTCTATCCCAGCCCCAGCATTTT
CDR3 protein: CASNGGSLSQPQHF

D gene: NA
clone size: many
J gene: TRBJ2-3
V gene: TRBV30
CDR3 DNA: TGTGCCTGGAGAGGCGGCCCAAGCACAGATACGCAGTATTTT
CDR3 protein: CAWRGGPSTDTQYF

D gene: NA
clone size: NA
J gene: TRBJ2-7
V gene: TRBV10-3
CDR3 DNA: TGTGCCATCAGCTCCGGGACACAGAGTACCTACGAGCAGTACTTC
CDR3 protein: CAISSGTQSTYEQYF

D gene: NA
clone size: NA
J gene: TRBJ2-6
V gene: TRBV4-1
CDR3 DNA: TGCGCCAGCAGCCAAGAGGCTCCGGGGGCCGGGGCCAACGTCCTGACTTTC
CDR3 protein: CASSQEAPGAGANVLTF

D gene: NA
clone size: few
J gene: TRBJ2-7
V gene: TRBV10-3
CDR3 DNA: TGTGCCATCAGTGAGATTAGAATGAACTCCTACGAGCAGTACTTC
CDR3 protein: CAISEIRMNSYEQYF

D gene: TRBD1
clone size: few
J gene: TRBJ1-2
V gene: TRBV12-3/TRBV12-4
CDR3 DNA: TGTGCCAGCAGTTTAGGTCAGGGGGGACTCTATGGCTACACCTTC
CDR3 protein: CASSLGQGGLYGYTF

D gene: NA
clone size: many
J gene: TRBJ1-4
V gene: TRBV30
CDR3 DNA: TGTACCTGGAGTCAGGCTAATGAAAAACTGTTTTTT
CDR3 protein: CTWSQANEKLFF

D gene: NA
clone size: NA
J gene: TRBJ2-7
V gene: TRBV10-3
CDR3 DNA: TGTGCCATCAGTGAAAGAGGGGGTCTGACTAACGAGCAGTACTTC
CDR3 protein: CAISERGGLTNEQYF

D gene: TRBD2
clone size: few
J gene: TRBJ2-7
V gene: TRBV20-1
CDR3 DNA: TGCAGTGCCGGACTAGCGGGGGCCTACGAGCAGTACTTC
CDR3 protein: CSAGLAGAYEQYF

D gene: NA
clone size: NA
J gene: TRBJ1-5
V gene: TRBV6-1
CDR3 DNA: TGTGCCAGCAGTTCAGAGGAGCCCCAGCATTTT
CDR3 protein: CASSSEEPQHF

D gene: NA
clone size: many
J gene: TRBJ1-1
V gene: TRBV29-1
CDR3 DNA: TGCAGCGTTGACGGAGGGTATAACACTGAAGCTTTCTTT
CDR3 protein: CSVDGGYNTEAFF

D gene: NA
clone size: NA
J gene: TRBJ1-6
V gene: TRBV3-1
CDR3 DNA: TGTGCCAGCAGCCAAGTCGTGGTGAAGGGTTCACCCCTCCACTTT
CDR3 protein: CASSQVVVKGSPLHF

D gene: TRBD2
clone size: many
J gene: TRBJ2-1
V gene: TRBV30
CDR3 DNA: TGTGCCTGGTCCATTCTAGCGGGTGAGCAGTTCTTC
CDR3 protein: CAWSILAGEQFF

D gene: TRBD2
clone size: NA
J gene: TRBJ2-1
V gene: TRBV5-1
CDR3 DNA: TGCGCCAGCAGCGCGGGAGTTTCCTACAATGAGCAGTTCTTC
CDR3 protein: CASSAGVSYNEQFF

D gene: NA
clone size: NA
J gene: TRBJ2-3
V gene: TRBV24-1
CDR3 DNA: TGTGCCACCAGTGACCCTCTGGGGGCAGGGGCAGATACGCAGTATTTT
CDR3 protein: CATSDPLGAGADTQYF

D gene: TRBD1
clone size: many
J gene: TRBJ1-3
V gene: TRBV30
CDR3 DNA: TGTGCCTGGAGTAGAGGGACAGCTGGAAACACCATATATTTT
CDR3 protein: CAWSRGTAGNTIYF

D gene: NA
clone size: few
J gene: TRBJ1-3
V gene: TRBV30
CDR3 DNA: TGTGCCTGGGTAACGGGAAACACCATATATTTT
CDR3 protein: CAWVTGNTIYF

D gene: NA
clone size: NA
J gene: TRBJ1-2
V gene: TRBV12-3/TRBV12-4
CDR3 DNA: TGTGCCAGCAGTATAGCAGGGGACGGATATGGCTACACCTTC
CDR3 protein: CASSIAGDGYGYTF

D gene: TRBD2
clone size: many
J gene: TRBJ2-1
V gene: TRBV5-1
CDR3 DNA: TGCGCCAGCAGCTTTAGCGGGACGGCTGAGCAGTTCTTC
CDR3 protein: CASSFSGTAEQFF